Reported below is one TCR beta chain. It was across several immunoSEQ plates that each subset's genomic DNA was evenly split. Here immunoSEQ multiplex PCR was the method, and the copy in TCRdb shows in-frame clones only, minus some. The table shows fewer than 1.8 million clones, with about 98.5% occurring only once. This record belongs to a study of shared clonotypes between healthy human individuals. V dropped 5 bases and J dropped 2; count of bases not matched to a gene: 13. Germline V gene sequence: CDR1 WNHNN, CDR2 SYGVQD (reference sequence). The CDR3 runs to 17 residues. The clonotype originates from a man under 40 in good health. Sequenced material: naive CD4+ T cells sorted from blood. The subset was: CD45RA+ positively selected. The rearrangement links TRBV10-1 to TRBJ2-7; 9 bases agree with TRBD2. CDR3 nucleotides: TGCGCCAGCAGTCTTAAAACCTGGACTAGCGAGACCTACGAGCAGTACTTC. Amino acids: CASSLKTWTSETYEQYF.